This TCR beta chain was recovered during a study of PD-1 blockade in classical Hodgkin lymphoma. The length of the CDR3 is 15 residues. The V gene end was trimmed by 4 bases and the J gene end by 0 bases; junction bases not matched to a gene: 5. The germline V gene has CDR1 MNHEY and CDR2 SMNVEV (reference sequence). The assay was immunoSEQ multiplex PCR, and TCRdb's table has in-frame clones only and misses some. The table includes more than 70,000 clones, nearly 95% detected once. All the patients suffered relapse after autologous stem cell transplantation, and brentuximab vedotin exposure differed.

The source was peripheral blood mononuclear cells (PBMCs), collected before the second cycle of nivolumab. The rearrangement uses TRBV27 and TRBJ2-7; TRBD2 aligns across 8 bases. The clonotype was recovered from a human donor with classical Hodgkin lymphoma. The CDR3 is CASSWGSGSSYEQYF. For the CDR3, the DNA is TGTGCCAGCAGTTGGGGCAGCGGGAGCTCCTACGAGCAGTACTTC.